Sequencing of this TCR beta chain was carried out in a study of blood T cell repertoires in COVID-19. Self-reported history from a screening survey and questionnaire set each donor's cohort. The CDR3 spans 14 residues. The germline CDR1 and CDR2 sequences are SGHDT and YYEEEE. The trim removed 3 bases at V and 4 bases at J, leaving 4 bases unmatched. Profiled with immunoSEQ multiplex PCR; TCRdb holds only in-frame clones, not every one. The profile covers approximately 300,000 clones, with 85% appearing a single time and under 2% taken by the ten largest. This TCR came from a young woman who had been exposed to COVID-19. The sample was PBMCs or T cells enriched from blood (not recorded which). The rearrangement joins TRBV5-6 to TRBJ1-1, with 9 bases lining up with TRBD1. The CDR3 bases are TGTGCCAGCAGCTCAAAGGACAGGGGCACTGAAGCTTTCTTT. Its translation is CASSSKDRGTEAFF.